The clone carrying this T cell receptor beta chain occurred a few times. Antigen: not known. The record originates from a study of CD8 T cells in ankylosing spondylitis. V shed 1 base and J shed 8 bases, with 11 bases lying between them. CDR1 and CDR2 (germline): MNHNS, SASEGT. CDR3 length equals 13 residues. Study findings and constraints: Reactive arthritis synovial fluid and blood were previously reported to contain some motif variants. Seemingly characteristic of ankylosing spondylitis blood was a TCR beta motif consisting of several highly homologous variants. It was reported that disease-linked clones were significantly enriched in matched ankylosing spondylitis synovial fluid. A CD8+ phenotype characterized the disease-linked clones, which were relatively rare in peripheral blood.

It was by quantitative 5'-RACE with molecular barcodes that TCR beta libraries were made. TCRdb re-called the 5' RACE reads through MiXCR, storing one row per CDR3 protein. The sample shows about 840,000 distinct CDR3 sequences, about 11% of them seen only once. The chain recombines TRBV6-1 with TRBJ1-1; tentative D call: TRBD1 (6 bases). The sequenced sample was blood, either unsorted or a sorted T cell fraction (not recorded which). The TCR sequence derives from a male donor with ankylosing spondylitis. CDR3 DNA sequence: TGTGCCAGCAGTGAAGGGGGGGGGCAGGAAGCTTTCTTT. It yields the protein CASSEGGGQEAFF.